This paragraph reports one TCR beta chain. This entry comes from a study of blood T cell repertoires in COVID-19. Trimming stripped 1 base from V and 1 base from J, with 4 bases between. This CDR3 has 13 residues. The V gene's germline CDR1 is SGHAT and CDR2 FQDESV (reference sequence). TCRdb's table, derived via immunoSEQ multiplex PCR, lists solely in-frame clones and lacks some. Of about 380,000 clones listed, roughly 85% are singletons. The material sequenced was peripheral blood. The chain links TRBV11-1 to TRBJ1-1; D ambiguous. The origin of this receptor is a woman in her late teens or twenties with acute or convalescent COVID-19. CDR3: CASSLVRNTEAFF. The CDR3 coding sequence is TGTGCCAGCAGCTTAGTGAGGAACACTGAAGCTTTCTTT.